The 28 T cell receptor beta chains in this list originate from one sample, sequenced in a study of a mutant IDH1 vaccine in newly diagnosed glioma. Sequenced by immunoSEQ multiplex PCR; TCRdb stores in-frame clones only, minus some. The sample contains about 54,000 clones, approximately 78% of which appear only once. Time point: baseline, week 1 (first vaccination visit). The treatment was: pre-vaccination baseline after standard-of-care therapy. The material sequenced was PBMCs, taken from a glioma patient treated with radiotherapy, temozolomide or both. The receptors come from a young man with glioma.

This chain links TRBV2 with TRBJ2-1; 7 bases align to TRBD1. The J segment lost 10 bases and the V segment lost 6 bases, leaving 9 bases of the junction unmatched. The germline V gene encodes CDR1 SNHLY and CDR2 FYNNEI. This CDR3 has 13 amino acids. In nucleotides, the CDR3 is TGTGCCAGCAGCAGAGAGGGGGCTCAGGAGCAGTTCTTC. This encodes CASSREGAQEQFF.

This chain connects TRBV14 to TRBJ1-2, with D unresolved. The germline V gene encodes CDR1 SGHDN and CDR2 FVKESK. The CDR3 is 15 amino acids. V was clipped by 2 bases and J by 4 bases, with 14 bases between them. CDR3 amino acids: CASSQSSGFPYGYTF. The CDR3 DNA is TGTGCCAGCAGCCAATCATCAGGCTTCCCCTATGGCTACACCTTC.

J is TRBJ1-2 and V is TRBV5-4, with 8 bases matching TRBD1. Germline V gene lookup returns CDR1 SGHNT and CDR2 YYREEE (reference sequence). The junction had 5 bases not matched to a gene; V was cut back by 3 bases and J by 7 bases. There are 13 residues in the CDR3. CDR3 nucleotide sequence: TGTGCCAGCAGCTCGACAGGGGTCCCTGGCTACACCTTC. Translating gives CASSSTGVPGYTF. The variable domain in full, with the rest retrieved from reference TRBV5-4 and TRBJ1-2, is ETGVTQSPTHLIKTRGQQVTLRCSSQSGHNTVSWYQQALGQGPQFIFQYYREEENGRGNFPPRFSGLQFPNYSSELNVNALELDDSALYLCASSSTGVPGYTFGSGTRLTVV.

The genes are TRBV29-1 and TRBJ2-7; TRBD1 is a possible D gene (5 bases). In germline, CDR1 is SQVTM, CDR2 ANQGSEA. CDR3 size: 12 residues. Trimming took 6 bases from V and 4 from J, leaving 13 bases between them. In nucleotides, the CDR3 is TGCAGCGTGAAATTAGACAGTTACGAGCAGTACTTC. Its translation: CSVKLDSYEQYF.

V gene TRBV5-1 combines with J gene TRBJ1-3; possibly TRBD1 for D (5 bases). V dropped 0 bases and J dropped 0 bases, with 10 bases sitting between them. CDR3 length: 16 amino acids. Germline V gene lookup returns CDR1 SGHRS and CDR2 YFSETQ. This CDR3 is CASSLAQGFSGNTIYF. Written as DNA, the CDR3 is TGCGCCAGCAGCTTGGCCCAGGGTTTCTCTGGAAACACCATATATTTT.

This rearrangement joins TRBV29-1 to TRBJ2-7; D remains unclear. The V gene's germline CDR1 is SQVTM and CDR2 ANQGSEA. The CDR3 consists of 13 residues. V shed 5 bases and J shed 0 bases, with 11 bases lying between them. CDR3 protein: CSVFSAVSYEQYF. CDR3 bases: TGCAGCGTTTTTTCAGCCGTCTCCTACGAGCAGTACTTC.

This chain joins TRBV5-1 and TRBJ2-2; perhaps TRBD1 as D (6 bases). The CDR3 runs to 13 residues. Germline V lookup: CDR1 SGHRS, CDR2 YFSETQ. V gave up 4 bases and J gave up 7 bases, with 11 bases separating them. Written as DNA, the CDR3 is TGCGCCAGCAGCATACAGGGATTCGGGGAGCTGTTTTTT. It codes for CASSIQGFGELFF.

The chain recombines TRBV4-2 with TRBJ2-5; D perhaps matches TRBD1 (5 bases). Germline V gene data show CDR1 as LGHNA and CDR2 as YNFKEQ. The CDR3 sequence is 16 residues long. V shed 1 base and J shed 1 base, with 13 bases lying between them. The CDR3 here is CASSQAGAVGQETQYF. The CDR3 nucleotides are TGTGCCAGCAGCCAAGCTGGGGCGGTGGGCCAAGAGACCCAGTACTTC.

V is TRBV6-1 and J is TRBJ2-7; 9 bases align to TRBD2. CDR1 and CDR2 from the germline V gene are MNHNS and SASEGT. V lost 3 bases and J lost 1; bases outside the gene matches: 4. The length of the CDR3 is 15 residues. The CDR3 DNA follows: TGTGCCAGCAGTGATAGCGGGGGTTATTCCTACGAGCAGTACTTC. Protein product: CASSDSGGYSYEQYF.

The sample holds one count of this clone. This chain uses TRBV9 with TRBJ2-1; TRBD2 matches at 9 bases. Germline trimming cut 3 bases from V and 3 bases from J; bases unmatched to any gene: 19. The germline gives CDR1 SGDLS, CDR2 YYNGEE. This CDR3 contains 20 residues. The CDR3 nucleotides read TGTGCCAGCAGCGCCGAGGACGGGGCGGGAGGGCCTCGAGGCTACAATGAGCAGTTCTTC. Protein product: CASSAEDGAGGPRGYNEQFF.

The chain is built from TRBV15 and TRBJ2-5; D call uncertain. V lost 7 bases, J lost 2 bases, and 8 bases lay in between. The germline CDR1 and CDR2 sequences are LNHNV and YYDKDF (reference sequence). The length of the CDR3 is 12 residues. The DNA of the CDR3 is TGTGCCACCAAGCACGGTCAAGAGACCCAGTACTTC. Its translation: CATKHGQETQYF.

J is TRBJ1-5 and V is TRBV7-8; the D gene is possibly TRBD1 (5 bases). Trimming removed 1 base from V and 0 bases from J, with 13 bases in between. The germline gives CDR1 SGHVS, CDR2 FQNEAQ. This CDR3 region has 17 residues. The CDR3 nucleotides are TGTGCCAGCAGCTTAGTCGCGGGGGGACTTAGCAATCAGCCCCAGCATTTT. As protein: CASSLVAGGLSNQPQHF.

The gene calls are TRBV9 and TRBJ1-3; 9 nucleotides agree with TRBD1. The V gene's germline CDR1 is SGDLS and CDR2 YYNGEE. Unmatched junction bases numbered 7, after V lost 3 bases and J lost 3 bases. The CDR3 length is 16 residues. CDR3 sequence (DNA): TGTGCCAGCAGCGCCCGGGTGGGACAGGGTGGAAACACCATATATTTT. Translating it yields CASSARVGQGGNTIYF.

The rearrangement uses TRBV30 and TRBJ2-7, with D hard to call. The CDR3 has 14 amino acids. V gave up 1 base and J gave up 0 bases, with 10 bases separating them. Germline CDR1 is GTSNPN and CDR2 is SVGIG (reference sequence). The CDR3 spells CAWSGFPSSYEQYF. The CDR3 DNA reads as TGTGCCTGGAGTGGCTTCCCGAGCTCCTACGAGCAGTACTTC. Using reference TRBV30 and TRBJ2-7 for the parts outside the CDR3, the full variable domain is SQTIHQWPATLVQPVGSPLSLECTVEGTSNPNLYWYRQAAGRGLQLLFYSVGIGQISSEVPQNLSASRPQDRQFILSSKKLLLSDSGFYLCAWSGFPSSYEQYFGPGTRLTVT.

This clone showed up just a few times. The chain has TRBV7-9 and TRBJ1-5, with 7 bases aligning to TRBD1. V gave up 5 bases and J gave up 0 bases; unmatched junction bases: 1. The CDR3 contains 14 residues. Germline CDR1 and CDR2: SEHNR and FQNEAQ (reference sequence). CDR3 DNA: TGTGCCAGCAGCCGGACAGGTAGCAATCAGCCCCAGCATTTT. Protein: CASSRTGSNQPQHF.

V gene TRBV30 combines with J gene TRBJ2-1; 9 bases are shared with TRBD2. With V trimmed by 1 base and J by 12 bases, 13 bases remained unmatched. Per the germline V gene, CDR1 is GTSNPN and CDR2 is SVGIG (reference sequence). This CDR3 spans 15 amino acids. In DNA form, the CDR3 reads TGTGCCTGGAGTGGGGGACGGGAGCTAGCGGGGAGGCAGTTCTTC. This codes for CAWSGGRELAGRQFF.

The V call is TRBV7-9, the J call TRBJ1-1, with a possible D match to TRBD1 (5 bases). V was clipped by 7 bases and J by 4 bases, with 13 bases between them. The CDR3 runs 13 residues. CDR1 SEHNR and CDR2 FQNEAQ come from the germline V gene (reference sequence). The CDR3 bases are TGTGCCAGCACCATCCAGGGCTTCACTGAAGCTTTCTTT. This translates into CASTIQGFTEAFF.

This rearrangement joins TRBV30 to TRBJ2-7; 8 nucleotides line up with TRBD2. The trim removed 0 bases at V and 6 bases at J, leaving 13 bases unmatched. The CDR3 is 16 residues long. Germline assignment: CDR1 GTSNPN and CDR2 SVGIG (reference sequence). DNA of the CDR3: TGTGCCTGGAGTGTCGATCTCCCGGGACTAGGAAGCGAGCAGTACTTC. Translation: CAWSVDLPGLGSEQYF.

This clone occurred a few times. CDR3 in amino acids: CASSPQGPWEKLFF. The CDR3 nucleotides read TGTGCCAGCTCACCGCAGGGCCCCTGGGAAAAACTGTTTTTT. The chain is built from TRBV18 and TRBJ1-4; weak D call: TRBD1 (5 bases). Germline loops: CDR1 KGHSH, CDR2 LQKENI. The CDR3 length is 14 residues. V lost 3 bases and J 8 bases, leaving 13 bases between the germline ends.

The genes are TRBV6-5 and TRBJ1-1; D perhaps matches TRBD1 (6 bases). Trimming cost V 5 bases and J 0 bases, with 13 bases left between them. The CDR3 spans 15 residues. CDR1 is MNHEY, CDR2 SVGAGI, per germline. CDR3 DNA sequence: TGTGCCAGCAGTACCACAGGGTCTCTGAACACTGAAGCTTTCTTT. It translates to CASSTTGSLNTEAFF.

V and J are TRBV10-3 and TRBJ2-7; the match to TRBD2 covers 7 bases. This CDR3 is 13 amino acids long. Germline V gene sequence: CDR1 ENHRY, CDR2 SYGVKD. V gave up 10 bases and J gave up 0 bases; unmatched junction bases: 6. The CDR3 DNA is TGTGCCACCGCGCGGGAGAGCTCCTACGAGCAGTACTTC. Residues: CATARESSYEQYF.

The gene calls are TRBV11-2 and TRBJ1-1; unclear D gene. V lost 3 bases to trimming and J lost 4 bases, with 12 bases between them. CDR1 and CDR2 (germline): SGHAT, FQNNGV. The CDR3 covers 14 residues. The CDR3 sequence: CASSFRQDGTEAFF. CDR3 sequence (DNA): TGTGCCAGCAGCTTTCGGCAGGACGGCACTGAAGCTTTCTTT. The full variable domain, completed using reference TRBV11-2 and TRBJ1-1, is EAGVAQSPRYKIIEKRQSVAFWCNPISGHATLYWYQQILGQGPKLLIQFQNNGVVDDSQLPKDRFSAERLKGVDSTLKIQPAKLEDSAVYLCASSFRQDGTEAFFGQGTRLTVV.

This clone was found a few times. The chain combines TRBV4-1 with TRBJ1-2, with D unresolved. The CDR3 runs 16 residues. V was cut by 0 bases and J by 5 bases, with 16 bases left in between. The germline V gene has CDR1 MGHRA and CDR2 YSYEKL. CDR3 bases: TGCGCCAGCAGCCAAGAGAGGGCTCATACAACATATGGCTACACCTTC. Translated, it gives CASSQERAHTTYGYTF.

The CDR3 nucleotides read TGTGCCGGGGGACTTCGGGGAGAAGCTTTCTTT. It yields the protein CAGGLRGEAFF. The J gene is TRBJ1-1, the V gene TRBV28; D is possibly TRBD1 (5 bases). Germline CDR1 and CDR2: MDHEN and SYDVKM. The V end lost 11 bases, the J end lost 8 bases, and 15 bases lay between the germline ends. The CDR3 has 11 amino acids.

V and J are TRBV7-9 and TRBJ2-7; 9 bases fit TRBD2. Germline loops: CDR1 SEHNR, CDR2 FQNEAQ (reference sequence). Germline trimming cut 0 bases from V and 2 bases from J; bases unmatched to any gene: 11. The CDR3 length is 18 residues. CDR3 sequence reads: CASSLAMTLTSGTYEQYF. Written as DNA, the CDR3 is TGTGCCAGCAGCTTAGCGATGACCCTGACTAGCGGAACCTACGAGCAGTACTTC.

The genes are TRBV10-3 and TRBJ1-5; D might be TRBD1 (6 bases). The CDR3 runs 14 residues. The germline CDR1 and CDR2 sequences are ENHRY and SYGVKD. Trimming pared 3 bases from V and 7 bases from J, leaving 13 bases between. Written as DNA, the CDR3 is TGTGCCATCAGTGACGGGGGCGGGAAGCAGCCCCAGCATTTT. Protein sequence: CAISDGGGKQPQHF.

CDR3 sequence: CAISDGTGLNTEAFF. CDR3 DNA sequence: TGTGCCATCAGTGATGGGACAGGGTTGAACACTGAAGCTTTCTTT. V usage is TRBV10-3 and J usage is TRBJ1-1; 9 positions agree with TRBD1. Trimming took 3 bases from V and 0 from J; bases not matched to a gene: 2. This CDR3 spans 15 amino acids. The germline gives CDR1 ENHRY, CDR2 SYGVKD.

CDR3 in amino acids: CASSVTSGRTDTQYF. DNA for the CDR3: TGTGCCAGCAGCGTCACTAGCGGGAGGACAGATACGCAGTATTTT. J is TRBJ2-3 and V is TRBV9; 12 bases map to TRBD2. The CDR3 has 15 amino acids. The J segment lost 3 bases and the V segment lost 2 bases, leaving 1 base of the junction unmatched. Germline CDR1 reads SGDLS; CDR2 reads YYNGEE.